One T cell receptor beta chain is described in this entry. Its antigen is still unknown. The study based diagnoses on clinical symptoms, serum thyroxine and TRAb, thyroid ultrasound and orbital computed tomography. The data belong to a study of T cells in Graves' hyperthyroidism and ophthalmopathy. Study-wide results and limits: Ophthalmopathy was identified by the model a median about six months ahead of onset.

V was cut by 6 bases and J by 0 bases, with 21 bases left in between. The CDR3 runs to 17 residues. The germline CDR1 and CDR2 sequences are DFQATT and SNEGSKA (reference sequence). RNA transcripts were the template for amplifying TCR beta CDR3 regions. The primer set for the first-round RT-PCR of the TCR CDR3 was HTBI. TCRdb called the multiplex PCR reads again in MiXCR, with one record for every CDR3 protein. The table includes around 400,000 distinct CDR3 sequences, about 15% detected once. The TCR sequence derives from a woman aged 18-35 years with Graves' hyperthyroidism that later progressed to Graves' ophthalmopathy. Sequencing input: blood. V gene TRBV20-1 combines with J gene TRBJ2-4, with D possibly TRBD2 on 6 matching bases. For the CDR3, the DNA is TGCAGTGCGACTAGGGTTACAAAGACACTAGCCAAAAACATTCAGTACTTC. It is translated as CSATRVTKTLAKNIQYF.